The source of this TCR beta chain is a study of cytotoxic CD8 clonotypes in ibrutinib-treated CLL. From germline, CDR1 is MNHEY and CDR2 SVGAGI. This CDR3 region has 14 residues. With 0 bases clipped from V and 4 bases from J, the junction kept 0 bases outside the gene matches. The intended depth for sequencing was 1 in 200,000 to 1 in 1 million T cells. The method was immunoSEQ multiplex PCR; TCRdb's version includes in-frame clones alone and lacks a portion of them. The sample has 200,000 to 250,000 clones; roughly 70% are singletons. The J gene is TRBJ1-3, the V gene TRBV6-5, with 7 bases aligning to TRBD1. Source: PBMCs, taken after 24 months of ibrutinib treatment. The TCR was taken from a human donor with chronic lymphocytic leukemia. The CDR3 nucleotides read TGTGCCAGCAGTTACTCGGACAGGGGAAACACCATATATTTT. It specifies CASSYSDRGNTIYF.